One sample yielded the 8 T cell receptor beta chains listed below, sequenced in a study of T cell responses to AZD1222 COVID-19 vaccine. Using immunoSEQ multiplex PCR, the repertoire was profiled, and TCRdb retains in-frame clones only, with some absent. The table records approximately 130,000 clones, around nine tenths of them present only once. The input for sequencing was peripheral blood, taken on day 0 of MenACWY control vaccination. All receptors come from an adult in good health.

This sequence joins TRBV24-1 and TRBJ2-3, with TRBD2 identical over 7 bases. CDR1 is KGHDR and CDR2 is SFDVKD in the germline V gene. V trimming: 5 bases; J trimming: 1 base; junction bases outside the gene matches: 5. The length of the CDR3 is 15 residues. DNA of the CDR3: TGTGCCACCAGTGGGGCGGGAGCAGGCACAGATACGCAGTATTTT. Encoded protein: CATSGAGAGTDTQYF.

This CDR3 is CASSDLKDGYTF. The CDR3 nucleotides read TGTGCCAGCAGTGATTTAAAGGACGGCTACACCTTC. The chain recombines TRBV25-1 with TRBJ1-2; D is ambiguous. The CDR3 has 12 residues. Germline V gene sequence: CDR1 MGHDK, CDR2 SYGVNS. Trimming removed 3 bases from V and 8 bases from J, with 10 bases in between.

The chain joins TRBV3-1 (or the pseudogene TRBV3-2) to TRBJ2-5, with D uncertain. V was cut by 1 base and J by 5 bases, with 14 bases left in between. Germline CDR1 LGHDT, CDR2 YNNKEL (reference sequence). The CDR3 is 15 amino acids. In DNA, the CDR3 is TGTGCCAGCAGCCAAGTTGTGAACCCTGGGGAGACCCAGTACTTC. Protein sequence: CASSQVVNPGETQYF.

The V call is TRBV6-5, the J call TRBJ2-3, with unresolved D. The CDR3 sequence is 15 residues long. The ends were cut back, 0 bases at V and 1 base at J, with 8 bases in the middle. Germline CDR1 and CDR2: MNHEY and SVGAGI. The CDR3 is CASSYSQQRTDTQYF. The CDR3 nucleotides are TGTGCCAGCAGTTACTCGCAACAGCGCACAGATACGCAGTATTTT.

This clone was counted once. V and J are TRBV29-1 and TRBJ2-5; D is possibly TRBD2 (5 bases). Trimming removed 8 bases at V and 4 bases at J, with 20 bases between. The length of the CDR3 is 14 residues. Germline V lookup: CDR1 SQVTM, CDR2 ANQGSEA. In DNA, the CDR3 is TGCAGCAGCAGAGTGACTATTAGTAGAGAGACCCAGTACTTC. Protein product: CSSRVTISRETQYF.

This chain links TRBV24-1 with TRBJ1-2; D is uncertain. The CDR3 sequence is 14 residues long. Germline CDR1 KGHDR, CDR2 SFDVKD. V lost 5 bases and J 3 bases, leaving 12 bases between the germline ends. The DNA of the CDR3 is TGTGCCACCAGTGGAACGATGGTCGACTATGGCTACACCTTC. It yields the protein CATSGTMVDYGYTF.

The DNA of the CDR3 is TGTGCCAGCAGTGAAGCAGGGCCGCCACTCCATAATTCACCCCTCCACTTT. Protein sequence: CASSEAGPPLHNSPLHF. The rearrangement uses TRBV6-1 and TRBJ1-6; the D is unclear. Germline CDR1 and CDR2: MNHNS and SASEGT. This CDR3 is built from 17 residues. Trimming cost V 0 bases and J 5 bases, with 14 bases left between them.

A single count supports this clone. The chain has TRBV6-5 and TRBJ1-1; 8 bases fit TRBD1. With 6 bases clipped from V and 2 bases from J, the junction kept 8 bases outside the gene matches. CDR1 and CDR2 (germline): MNHEY, SVGAGI. The CDR3 is 15 residues long. CDR3 in DNA: TGTGCCAGCAGAGTACAGGGGGTGCTTAACACTGAAGCTTTCTTT. This codes for CASRVQGVLNTEAFF.